These 25 T cell receptor beta chains came from one sample sequenced in a study of cytomegalovirus exposure and HLA in healthy donors. This PCR relied on a set of 60 Vbeta primers and 13 Jbeta primers. Libraries were prepared by immunoSEQ multiplex PCR; TCRdb keeps only in-frame clonotypes and omits some of them. Of 120,000 to 150,000 clones in the sample, 70% to 85% were seen once. Sequencing was carried out using PBMCs. The receptors were sampled from a man in his forties or fifties in good health and CMV-seropositive.

The chain couples TRBV5-1 to TRBJ2-3, with 12 bases lining up with TRBD2. This CDR3 is built from 17 residues. V gave up 2 bases and J gave up 3 bases; unmatched junction bases: 7. From germline, CDR1 is SGHRS and CDR2 YFSETQ. CDR3 sequence (DNA): TGCGCCAGCAGCTTAGCCCTAGCGGGAGGGGGAACAGATACGCAGTATTTT. Its protein product is CASSLALAGGGTDTQYF.

V is TRBV7-2 and J is TRBJ1-2; 8 bases line up with TRBD1. This CDR3 contains 15 residues. Germline CDR1 reads SGHTA; CDR2 reads FQGNSA. With 2 bases clipped from V and 2 bases from J, the junction kept 4 bases outside the gene matches. CDR3 region: CASSLTTGANYGYTF. Written as DNA, the CDR3 is TGTGCCAGCAGCTTAACGACAGGGGCCAACTATGGCTACACCTTC. The full variable domain, with the rest looked up from reference TRBV7-2 and TRBJ1-2, is GAGVSQSPSNKVTEKGKDVELRCDPISGHTALYWYRQSLGQGLEFLIYFQGNSAPDKSGLPSDRFSAERTGGSVSTLTIQRTQQEDSAVYLCASSLTTGANYGYTFGSGTRLTVV.

J is TRBJ2-3 and V is TRBV4-3, with 11 bases fitting TRBD1. Germline loops: CDR1 LGHNA, CDR2 YSLEER. J lost 6 bases, V lost 4 bases, and 6 bases had no gene match. The CDR3 is 15 amino acids. In DNA, the CDR3 is TGCGCCAGCAGCCGAGGCCGGGACAGGGGGGATACGCAGTATTTT. It codes for CASSRGRDRGDTQYF.

The chain combines TRBV19 with TRBJ1-1; D possibly corresponds to TRBD1 (5 bases). Between the trimmed V and J ends, which lost 3 bases and 3 bases, there was a span of 11 bases. CDR1 is LNHDA, CDR2 SQIVND, per germline (reference sequence). This CDR3 comprises 14 residues. CDR3 nucleotides: TGTGCCAGTAGTATCCGGCAGGGTTACACTGAAGCTTTCTTT. This encodes CASSIRQGYTEAFF.

For the CDR3, the DNA is TGCGCCAGCAGCCAATCACGGGGCGGGGGGGCCTTGGAGACCCAGTACTTC. As protein: CASSQSRGGGALETQYF. The chain couples TRBV4-3 to TRBJ2-5; 9 positions agree with TRBD2. The germline V gene has CDR1 LGHNA and CDR2 YSLEER. The CDR3 extends over 17 amino acids. V lost 2 bases, J lost 5 bases, and 12 bases stayed unmatched.

This sequence joins TRBV2 and TRBJ2-5; D might be TRBD2 (5 bases). Between the trimmed V and J ends, which lost 6 bases and 9 bases, there was a span of 8 bases. Germline V gives CDR1 SNHLY, CDR2 FYNNEI. The CDR3 covers 10 residues. The CDR3 reads CASSVGAQYF. The CDR3 DNA reads as TGTGCCAGCAGCGTCGGGGCCCAGTACTTC. Full variable domain (remainder filled in from reference TRBV2 and TRBJ2-5): EPEVTQTPSHQVTQMGQEVILRCVPISNHLYFYWYRQILGQKVEFLVSFYNNEISEKSEIFDDQFSVERPDGSNFTLKIRSTKLEDSAMYFCASSVGAQYFGPGTRLLVL.

CDR3 region: CASSFLFSRGAGNQPQHF. CDR3 bases: TGTGCCAGCAGCTTTTTGTTTAGTCGGGGGGCGGGCAATCAGCCCCAGCATTTT. The V gene is TRBV7-6, the J gene TRBJ1-5, with a tentative D call TRBD1 (6 bases). The CDR3 extends over 18 amino acids. Deletions cut 3 bases from V and 2 bases from J, with 20 bases between. The germline V gene has CDR1 SGHVS and CDR2 FNYEAQ.

This chain connects TRBV7-8 to TRBJ2-7; 7 bases line up with TRBD1. V trimming: 3 bases; J trimming: 2 bases; junction bases outside the gene matches: 1. Per the germline V gene, CDR1 is SGHVS and CDR2 is FQNEAQ. The CDR3 loop spans 13 amino acids. In DNA form, the CDR3 reads TGTGCCAGCAGCTTCCAGGGGGCCTACGAGCAGTACTTC. Translation: CASSFQGAYEQYF.

The V and J genes are TRBV5-6 and TRBJ2-7, with a weak D call TRBD1 (5 bases). The ends were cut back, 3 bases at V and 4 bases at J, with 11 bases in the middle. The germline V gene encodes CDR1 SGHDT and CDR2 YYEEEE. The CDR3 is 13 amino acids. The CDR3 bases are TGTGCCAGCAGCTCCCCCGGACATTACGAGCAGTACTTC. Translating it yields CASSSPGHYEQYF.

CDR3: CASSPSGSSYNEQFF. In DNA form, the CDR3 reads TGTGCCAGCAGCCCTAGCGGGAGCTCCTACAATGAGCAGTTCTTC. The gene calls are TRBV7-9 and TRBJ2-1, with 10 bases fitting TRBD2. This CDR3 has 15 amino acids. Losses at the gene ends were 5 bases for V and 0 bases for J; bases not matched to a gene: 1. Germline V gene data show CDR1 as SEHNR and CDR2 as FQNEAQ (reference sequence).

This sequence joins TRBV6-1 and TRBJ1-2; D perhaps matches TRBD1 (6 bases). This CDR3 is built from 14 residues. The germline V gene has CDR1 MNHNS and CDR2 SASEGT. The V gene lost 1 base and the J gene lost 2 bases, with 8 bases spanning the gap. The DNA of the CDR3 is TGTGCCAGCAGTGAAGGGGGGCTCAACTATGGCTACACCTTC. Its translation is CASSEGGLNYGYTF.

The gene calls are TRBV7-9 and TRBJ1-6, with no clear D. Germline assignment: CDR1 SEHNR and CDR2 FQNEAQ (reference sequence). This CDR3 region has 13 residues. Trimming took 1 base from V and 10 from J, leaving 8 bases between them. CDR3 protein: CASSLVLESPLHF. CDR3 in DNA: TGTGCCAGCAGCTTAGTTCTGGAGTCACCCCTCCACTTT.

The CDR3 bases are TGCGCCAGCAGGGGAGGGGCCCACGAGCAGTACTTC. It translates to CASRGGAHEQYF. The chain carries TRBV5-1 and TRBJ2-7; 7 bases map to TRBD2. The CDR3 is 12 residues long. Per the germline V gene, CDR1 is SGHRS and CDR2 is YFSETQ. Trimming cost V 5 bases and J 5 bases; bases outside gene matches: 4.

This chain links TRBV7-2 with TRBJ2-1; 7 nucleotides line up with TRBD1. The CDR3 has 13 residues. The junction had 3 bases not matched to a gene; V was cut back by 0 bases and J by 10 bases. Looked up from germline, CDR1 is SGHTA and CDR2 is FQGNSA. CDR3 DNA: TGTGCCAGCAGCTTAGCCGTGACAGGGGAGCAGTTCTTC. It encodes CASSLAVTGEQFF.

V gene TRBV5-1 combines with J gene TRBJ1-1; D gene unclear. The CDR3 spans 14 residues. Trimming took off 0 bases at V and 1 base at J, with 7 bases between the two ends. Germline-derived CDR1 and CDR2 are SGHRS and YFSETQ. The CDR3 region is CASSLGARNTEAFF. The CDR3 DNA is TGCGCCAGCAGCTTGGGGGCGCGGAACACTGAAGCTTTCTTT.

This clone was seen a single time. The genes are TRBV5-1 and TRBJ1-6; a weak D match, TRBD1 (5 bases). The CDR3 covers 15 residues. The V gene lost 0 bases and the J gene lost 3 bases, with 7 bases spanning the gap. Germline lookup yields CDR1 SGHRS and CDR2 YFSETQ. Here the CDR3 DNA reads TGCGCCAGCAGCTTGGACGGGGGCTATAATTCACCCCTCCACTTT. It translates to CASSLDGGYNSPLHF.

CDR3 sequence: CASSEDRENTNIQYF. DNA of the CDR3: TGTGCCAGCAGTGAGGACAGGGAGAATACAAACATTCAGTACTTC. The genes are TRBV6-1 and TRBJ2-4; 8 bases map to TRBD1. Germline CDR1 is MNHNS and CDR2 is SASEGT. Trimming at V came to 3 bases and at J to 6 bases, leaving 7 bases not matched to a gene. The CDR3 has 15 residues.

This clone has only one observation. The chain employs TRBV2 and TRBJ1-2; 9 bases fit TRBD1. The CDR3 runs to 14 residues. Germline V lookup: CDR1 SNHLY, CDR2 FYNNEI. The V and J ends lost 3 bases and 6 bases, in that order; junction bases with no gene match: 5. CDR3 sequence: CASSEGQGRDGYTF. For the CDR3, the DNA is TGTGCCAGCAGTGAGGGACAGGGACGGGATGGCTACACCTTC. The whole variable domain, remainder taken from reference TRBV2 and TRBJ1-2, is EPEVTQTPSHQVTQMGQEVILRCVPISNHLYFYWYRQILGQKVEFLVSFYNNEISEKSEIFDDQFSVERPDGSNFTLKIRSTKLEDSAMYFCASSEGQGRDGYTFGSGTRLTVV.

The chain has TRBV5-1 and TRBJ1-1; 7 positions agree with TRBD1. Germline CDR1 and CDR2: SGHRS and YFSETQ. The CDR3 covers 15 residues. V gave up 5 bases and J gave up 0 bases; unmatched junction bases: 7. CDR3: CASRETGSLNTEAFF. In DNA form, the CDR3 reads TGCGCCAGCAGAGAGACAGGGTCCTTGAACACTGAAGCTTTCTTT.

The rearrangement links TRBV9 to TRBJ2-2, with 9 positions matching TRBD2. Germline loops: CDR1 SGDLS, CDR2 YYNGEE. The CDR3 is 17 amino acids. The J segment lost 1 base and the V segment lost 1 base, leaving 5 bases of the junction unmatched. The CDR3 DNA reads as TGTGCCAGCAGCGTAATGGCGGGAGGGATGAACACCGGGGAGCTGTTTTTT. This encodes CASSVMAGGMNTGELFF.

This chain connects TRBV5-1 to TRBJ2-1; the match to TRBD2 covers 13 bases. There are 14 residues in the CDR3. Germline loops: CDR1 SGHRS, CDR2 YFSETQ. V dropped 2 bases and J dropped 10; count of bases not matched to a gene: 3. In nucleotides, the CDR3 is TGCGCCAGCAGCTTCGGACTAGCGGGAGTCGAGCAGTTCTTC. It is translated as CASSFGLAGVEQFF.

CDR3 nucleotides: TGTGCCAGCAGCCCGGGACTAGCGGGGGGGCAGGCAGATACGCAGTATTTT. Its protein product is CASSPGLAGGQADTQYF. The chain uses TRBV5-4 and TRBJ2-3, with 16 bases identical to TRBD2. V lost 4 bases and J lost 4; bases outside the gene matches: 6. Looked up from germline, CDR1 is SGHNT and CDR2 is YYREEE (reference sequence). There are 17 residues in the CDR3. Full variable domain (rest looked up from reference TRBV5-4 and TRBJ2-3): ETGVTQSPTHLIKTRGQQVTLRCSSQSGHNTVSWYQQALGQGPQFIFQYYREEENGRGNFPPRFSGLQFPNYSSELNVNALELDDSALYLCASSPGLAGGQADTQYFGPGTRLTVL.

This rearrangement joins TRBV21-1 to TRBJ1-6; the table's D gene call, TRBD1, was not cross checked with the DNA. TRBV21-1 is listed as a pseudogene. The CDR3 runs to 11 residues. DNA for the CDR3: TGTGCCAGCCTCTCAACAGGTCCCCCTAAATTT. Its protein is CASLSTGPPKF.

The chain uses TRBV29-1 and TRBJ2-3; 10 bases align to TRBD1. V gave up 5 bases and J gave up 4 bases; unmatched junction bases: 12. From germline, CDR1 is SQVTM and CDR2 ANQGSEA. The CDR3 sequence is 16 residues long. The CDR3 nucleotides are TGCAGCGTTTCCCCAATACGAGGACAGGGGGCAGATACGCAGTATTTT. Its protein product is CSVSPIRGQGADTQYF.

About this clone itself: Other nucleotide sequences in the sample specify the same CDR3. The genes are TRBV7-8 and TRBJ2-5, with 13 bases fitting TRBD2. Germline lookup yields CDR1 SGHVS and CDR2 FQNEAQ. Trimming removed 7 bases from V and 7 bases from J; junction bases left unmatched: 9. There are 15 residues in the CDR3. Here the CDR3 reads CASTRTSGGLGTQYF. CDR3 sequence (DNA): TGTGCCAGCACACGGACTAGCGGGGGCCTAGGGACCCAGTACTTC.